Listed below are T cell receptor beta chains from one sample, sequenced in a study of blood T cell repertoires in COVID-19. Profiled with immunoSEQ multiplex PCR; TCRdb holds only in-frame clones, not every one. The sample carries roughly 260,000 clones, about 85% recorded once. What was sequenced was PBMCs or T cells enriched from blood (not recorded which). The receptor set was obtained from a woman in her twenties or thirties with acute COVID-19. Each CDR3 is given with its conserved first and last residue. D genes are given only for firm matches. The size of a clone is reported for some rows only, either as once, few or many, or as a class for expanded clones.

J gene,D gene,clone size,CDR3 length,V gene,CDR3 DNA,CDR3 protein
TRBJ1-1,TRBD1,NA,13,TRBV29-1,TGCAGCGTTGAGGTCAGGGGGCAGATAGGGGCTTTCTTT,CSVEVRGQIGAFF
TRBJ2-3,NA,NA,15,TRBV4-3,TGCGCCAGCAGCCAATCAATAGAGAGCACAGATACGCAGTATTTT,CASSQSIESTDTQYF
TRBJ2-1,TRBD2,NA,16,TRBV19,TGTGCCAGTAGTGACGGGCTAGCGGGGGAATACAATGAGCAGTTCTTC,CASSDGLAGEYNEQFF
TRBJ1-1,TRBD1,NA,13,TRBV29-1,TGCAGCGTTGAATACCGGGACAGTACTGAAGCTTTCTTT,CSVEYRDSTEAFF
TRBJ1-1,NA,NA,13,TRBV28,TGTGCCAGCAGTTTAGGGCGGGCCCCTTCGGCTTTCTTT,CASSLGRAPSAFF
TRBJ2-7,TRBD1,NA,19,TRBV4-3,TGCGCCACTACAACCCCCTTTGGGCCAGGGTATGACAGGGGGTACGAGCAGTACTTC,CATTTPFGPGYDRGYEQYF
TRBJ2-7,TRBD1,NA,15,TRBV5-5,TGTGCCAGCTCTCGAACGGGACAGGGGGCTGGAGAGCAGTACTTC,CASSRTGQGAGEQYF
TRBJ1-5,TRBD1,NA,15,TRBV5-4,TGTGCCAGCAGCTTGGACAGGGGGCCCAATCAGCCCCAGCATTTT,CASSLDRGPNQPQHF
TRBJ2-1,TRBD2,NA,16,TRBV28,TGTGCCAGCAGTTATATGTCTAGCGGGAGTCACAATGAGCAGTTCTTC,CASSYMSSGSHNEQFF
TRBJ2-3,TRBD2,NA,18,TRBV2,TGTGCCAGCAGTGACCCGTTGCTGAGCGGGGGGGCAAGAGATACGCAGTATTTT,CASSDPLLSGGARDTQYF
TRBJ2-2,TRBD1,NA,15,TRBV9,TGTGCCAGCAGCCTGGGACAGGGGGCGACCGGGGAGCTGTTTTTT,CASSLGQGATGELFF
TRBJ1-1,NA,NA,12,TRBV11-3,TGTGCCAGCAGCTCAGGGGACACTGAAGCTTTCTTT,CASSSGDTEAFF
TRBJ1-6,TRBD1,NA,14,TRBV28,TGTGCCAGCAGTTCGACAGGGGCGCATTCACCCCTCCACTTT,CASSSTGAHSPLHF
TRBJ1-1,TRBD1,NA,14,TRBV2,TGTGCCAGCAGGGTGACAGGGTTGGGCACTGAAGCTTTCTTT,CASRVTGLGTEAFF
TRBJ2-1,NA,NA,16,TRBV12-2,TGTGCAAGTCGCTCACTGCGGTGCCGGCAGTTGGGTGAGCAGTTCTTC,CASRSLRCRQLGEQFF
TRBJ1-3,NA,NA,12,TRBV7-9,TGTGCCAGCAGCTTAGACGCGGGTAACGCGAATTTT,CASSLDAGNANF
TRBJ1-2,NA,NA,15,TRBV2,TGTGCCAGCAGTCTCAAACCCCAAGGAGACTATGGCTACACCTTC,CASSLKPQGDYGYTF
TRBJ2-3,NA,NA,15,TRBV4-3,TGCGCCAGCAGCCAAGTTTGGCTCTCCACAGATACGCAGTATTTT,CASSQVWLSTDTQYF
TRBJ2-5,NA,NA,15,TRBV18,TGTGCCAGCTCACCGCAGACAAGGGGTGGAGAGACCCAGTACTTC,CASSPQTRGGETQYF
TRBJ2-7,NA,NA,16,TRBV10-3,TGTGCCATCAGTGACCATGGGGGGACCCTTACCTACGAGCAGTACTTC,CAISDHGGTLTYEQYF
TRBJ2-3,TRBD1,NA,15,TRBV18,TGTGCCAGCTCACCGACAGGGATTAGGACAGATACGCAGTATTTT,CASSPTGIRTDTQYF
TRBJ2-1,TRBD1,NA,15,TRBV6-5,TGTGCCAGCAGACCACTCACAGGGGCGGTCAATGAGCAGTTCTTC,CASRPLTGAVNEQFF
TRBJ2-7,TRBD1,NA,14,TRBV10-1,TGCGCCAGCAGTGGGGGACAGGCCACCTACGAGCAGTACTTC,CASSGGQATYEQYF
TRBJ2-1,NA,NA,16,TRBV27,TGTGCCAGCAGTGGGGGCGGGGGCGGCTCCTACAATGAGCAGTTCTTC,CASSGGGGGSYNEQFF
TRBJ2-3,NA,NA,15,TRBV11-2,TGTGCCAGCAGCCGAGGGCAGGGGAACACAGATACGCAGTATTTT,CASSRGQGNTDTQYF
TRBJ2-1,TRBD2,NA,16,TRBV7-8,TGTGCCAGCAGCTTAATCGTCGGGGGGGGGTACAATGAGCAGTTCTTC,CASSLIVGGGYNEQFF
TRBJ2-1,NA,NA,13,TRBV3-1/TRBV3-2,TGTGCCAGCAGCCGGCGGGGCCACAATGAGCAGTTCTTC,CASSRRGHNEQFF
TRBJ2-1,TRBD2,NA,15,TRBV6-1,TGTGCCAGCAGTGAAGACGGGGGGACCTACAATGAGCAGTTCTTC,CASSEDGGTYNEQFF
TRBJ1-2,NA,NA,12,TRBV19,TGTGCCAGTAGATGGGGGGTAGATGGCTACACCTTC,CASRWGVDGYTF
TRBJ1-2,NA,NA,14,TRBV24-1,TGTGCCACCAGTGCGGTCGGGGGAGCCTATGGCTACACCTTC,CATSAVGGAYGYTF
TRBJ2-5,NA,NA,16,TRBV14,TGTGCCAGCAGCCAAGCCGGGGGATTGAGATTGGAGACCCAGTACTTC,CASSQAGGLRLETQYF
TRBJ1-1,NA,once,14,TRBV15,TGTGCCACCAGCAGGCAGGGGCCCGGCACTGAAGCTTTCTTT,CATSRQGPGTEAFF
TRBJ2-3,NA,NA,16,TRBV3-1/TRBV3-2,TGTGCCAGCAGCCCTAATTGGCCTAGCGGCACAGATACGCAGTATTTT,CASSPNWPSGTDTQYF
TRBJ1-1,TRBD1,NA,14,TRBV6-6,TGTGCCAGCAGTTACAGGGGGCTAGAGACTGAAGCTTTCTTT,CASSYRGLETEAFF
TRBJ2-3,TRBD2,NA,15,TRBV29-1,TGCAGCGTTGAGGGCGGGGGGGGCTATAAGGATACGCAGTATTTT,CSVEGGGGYKDTQYF
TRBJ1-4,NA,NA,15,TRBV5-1,TGCGCCAGCAGTCGGACAGATTCAACTAATGAAAAACTGTTTTTT,CASSRTDSTNEKLFF
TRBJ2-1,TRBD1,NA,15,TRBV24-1,TGTGCCACCAGTGATAGGGCAGGGGGTGAAGATGAGCAGTTCTTC,CATSDRAGGEDEQFF
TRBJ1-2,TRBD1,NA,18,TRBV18,TGTGCCAGCTCACCACTGGGACAGGGGGCGCAGGCCAACTATGGCTACACCTTC,CASSPLGQGAQANYGYTF
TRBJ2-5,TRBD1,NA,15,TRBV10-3,TGTGCCACTATACAGGGGGGCGGTCTGGGAGAGACCCAGTACTTC,CATIQGGGLGETQYF
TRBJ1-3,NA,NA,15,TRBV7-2,TGTGCCAGCAGCTACGGACTGGACTCTGGAAACACCATATATTTT,CASSYGLDSGNTIYF